Presented here are 9 T cell receptor beta chains from one specimen sequenced in a study of shared clonotypes between healthy human individuals. Assay: immunoSEQ multiplex PCR; the TCRdb copy retains only in-frame clones and omits some. This sample has about 2.4 million clones; over 85% occur once, and the top ten carry 0.35% to 0.45%. Sample: naive CD4+ T cells from PBMCs. Described subset: CD45RA+ positively selected. The receptors here all came from a man between 18 and 35 years old in good health. Some clones in this sample may be carry-over from other donors' samples.

The count of this clone is one. The chain recombines TRBV7-9 with TRBJ1-1; D is unresolved. The CDR3 has 14 amino acids. CDR1 and CDR2 from the germline V gene are SEHNR and FQNEAQ (reference sequence). Trimming took 3 bases from V and 0 from J, leaving 8 bases between them. In DNA, the CDR3 is TGTGCCAGCAGCTTGGTTCAGATGAACACTGAAGCTTTCTTT. This sequence encodes CASSLVQMNTEAFF.

The genes are TRBV15 and TRBJ1-4, with D possibly being TRBD1 (5 bases). This CDR3 is 17 amino acids long. V lost 0 bases, J lost 4 bases, and 15 bases lay in between. Germline-derived CDR1 and CDR2 are LNHNV and YYDKDF (reference sequence). CDR3 sequence (DNA): TGTGCCACCAGCAGAGAGTTGGGGGTAGACATTAATGAAAAACTGTTTTTT. Protein product: CATSRELGVDINEKLFF.

The chain recombines TRBV18 with TRBJ2-7, with 9 positions matching TRBD1. V shed 4 bases, J shed 4 bases, and the junction held 8 bases outside the gene matches. The CDR3 has 15 residues. The germline V gene encodes CDR1 KGHSH and CDR2 LQKENI. CDR3 sequence: CASSQGTGILYEQYF. CDR3 DNA sequence: TGTGCCAGCTCACAAGGGACAGGGATTTTGTACGAGCAGTACTTC.

The chain couples TRBV19 to TRBJ2-3; D gene unclear. Germline V CDR1 and CDR2: LNHDA, SQIVND (reference sequence). The ends were cut back, 6 bases at V and 1 base at J, with 11 bases in the middle. CDR3 size: 14 residues. CDR3 loop: CASSPGPGTDTQYF. DNA of the CDR3: TGTGCCAGTAGCCCAGGACCCGGCACAGATACGCAGTATTTT.

The chain recombines TRBV6-5 with TRBJ1-1, with TRBD1 as a possible D gene (6 bases). V lost 4 bases to trimming and J lost 6 bases, with 21 bases between them. The CDR3 spans 16 residues. Germline values: CDR1 MNHEY, CDR2 SVGAGI. The CDR3 loop is CASSSSRQASFAEAFF. In nucleotides, the CDR3 is TGTGCCAGCAGTTCATCTCGACAGGCCTCGTTTGCTGAAGCTTTCTTT.

On this clone: At the DNA level, this CDR3 is encoded by other sequences in the same sample as well. This chain joins TRBV27 and TRBJ2-7; 8 positions match TRBD2. Trimming removed 2 bases from V and 6 bases from J; junction bases left unmatched: 3. Germline V gene lookup returns CDR1 MNHEY and CDR2 SMNVEV (reference sequence). The CDR3 runs 13 residues. CDR3 DNA: TGTGCCAGCAGTTTAGCGGGAGGAAGCGAGCAGTACTTC. It is translated as CASSLAGGSEQYF.

This CDR3 is CASAHPGPGGDGYTF. The CDR3 nucleotides read TGTGCCAGCGCTCACCCTGGACCGGGTGGAGATGGCTACACCTTC. The chain has TRBV27 and TRBJ1-2; D is ambiguous. The V end was cut by 8 bases, the J end by 6 bases, with 22 bases between. This CDR3 spans 15 amino acids. The V gene's germline CDR1 is MNHEY and CDR2 SMNVEV (reference sequence).

Only one count was recorded for this clone. Other DNA sequences from this sample encode an identical CDR3 as well. This sequence joins TRBV19 and TRBJ2-3; TRBD2 is a possible D gene (6 bases). Trimming left V 8 bases short and J 1 base short, with 10 bases between. This CDR3 has 13 amino acids. Germline V gene sequence: CDR1 LNHDA, CDR2 SQIVND (reference sequence). For the CDR3, the DNA is TGTGCCAGTCGGAGGGACGGCACAGATACGCAGTATTTT. Its protein product is CASRRDGTDTQYF.

Turning to this clone: The missing conserved phenylalanine or tryptophan at the end of this CDR3 makes a read error likely. As DNA, the CDR3 is TGTGCCAGCAGTGAAGCCGGGACAGGGAATCAGCCCCAGCATTCT. This translates into CASSEAGTGNQPQHS. The rearrangement links TRBV6-1 to TRBJ1-5; 9 nucleotides align to TRBD1. Per germline, CDR1 MNHNS and CDR2 SASEGT. The CDR3 runs to 15 residues. Trimming removed 0 bases from V and 4 bases from J; junction bases left unmatched: 1.